One sample yielded the 31 T cell receptor beta chains listed below, sequenced in a study of CD8 T cells in ankylosing spondylitis. One entry per CDR3 protein results from TCRdb running MiXCR on the 5' RACE reads. The repertoire holds around 450,000 distinct CDR3 sequences, with roughly 25% as singletons. These receptors' antigens are unknown. Study-level findings and limits: Seemingly distinctive of ankylosing spondylitis blood was a TCR beta motif formed by eight highly homologous variants.

Material for sequencing was blood, either unsorted or a sorted T cell fraction (not recorded which). All receptors derive from a male donor with ankylosing spondylitis.

The J gene is TRBJ2-1, the V gene TRBV18, with 9 bases identical to TRBD2. Germline V CDR1 and CDR2: KGHSH, LQKENI. Losses at the gene ends were 6 bases for V and 5 bases for J; bases not matched to a gene: 5. The CDR3 loop spans 14 amino acids. The DNA of the CDR3 is TGTGCCAGCTCCCCTAGCGGGACCCACAATGAGCAGTTCTTC. Encoded protein: CASSPSGTHNEQFF.

V and J are TRBV4-1 and TRBJ1-5; D is uncertain. Deletions cut 0 bases from V and 3 bases from J, with 12 bases between. Germline V lookup: CDR1 MGHRA, CDR2 YSYEKL. The CDR3 has 16 amino acids. CDR3 in DNA: TGCGCCAGCAGCCAAGATTCAAGGTGGTCCAATCAGCCCCAGCATTTT. As protein: CASSQDSRWSNQPQHF.

This chain's CDR3 is CASSTGSSYNSPLHF. The CDR3 DNA follows: TGTGCCAGCAGTACAGGTTCCTCCTATAATTCACCCCTCCACTTT. The chain links TRBV9 to TRBJ1-6, with D tentatively TRBD1 (5 bases). Trimming left V 5 bases short and J 0 bases short, with 9 bases between. The germline V gene encodes CDR1 SGDLS and CDR2 YYNGEE. This CDR3 is built from 15 residues. Using reference TRBV9 and TRBJ1-6 for the parts outside the CDR3, the full variable domain is DSGVTQTPKHLITATGQRVTLRCSPRSGDLSVYWYQQSLDQGLQFLIQYYNGEERAKGNILERFSAQQFPDLHSELNLSSLELGDSALYFCASSTGSSYNSPLHFGNGTRLTVT.

Only a few counts were recorded for this clonotype. The chain is built from TRBV5-1 and TRBJ2-5; no reliable D call. This CDR3 contains 15 residues. Germline CDR1 reads SGHRS; CDR2 reads YFSETQ. Trimming left V 4 bases short and J 5 bases short, with 18 bases between. CDR3 nucleotides: TGCGCCAGCAGCCGTGGACGTAGCTCAGAGGAGACCCAGTACTTC. It translates to CASSRGRSSEETQYF.

In this sample, this clonotype turned up many times. J is TRBJ2-3 and V is TRBV5-1, with 7 positions matching TRBD2. J lost 3 bases, V lost 3 bases, and 4 bases had no gene match. The CDR3 consists of 14 residues. CDR1 and CDR2 (germline): SGHRS, YFSETQ. The CDR3 nucleotides are TGCGCCAGCAGCTCGTCGCGGGAGACAGATACGCAGTATTTT. Its translation is CASSSSRETDTQYF.

V usage is TRBV20-1 and J usage is TRBJ1-5, with TRBD1 identical over 7 bases. The CDR3 extends over 13 amino acids. Germline V gene sequence: CDR1 DFQATT, CDR2 SNEGSKA (reference sequence). V lost 5 bases and J lost 6; bases outside the gene matches: 7. The CDR3 sequence: CSARQGFSQPQHF. In DNA form, the CDR3 reads TGCAGTGCTCGACAGGGTTTTAGTCAGCCCCAGCATTTT.

J is TRBJ1-2 and V is TRBV4-1; D gene ambiguous. The CDR3 spans 15 residues. Looked up from germline, CDR1 is MGHRA and CDR2 is YSYEKL. V lost 1 base and J 4 bases, leaving 13 bases between the germline ends. CDR3 in amino acids: CASSQGWEGGYGYTF. The CDR3 DNA follows: TGCGCCAGCAGCCAAGGTTGGGAGGGCGGCTATGGCTACACCTTC.

The chain employs TRBV6-5 and TRBJ2-7, with 9 bases fitting TRBD2. The V gene's germline CDR1 is MNHEY and CDR2 SVGAGI. This CDR3 spans 16 amino acids. Trimming cost V 4 bases and J 7 bases; bases outside gene matches: 14. The CDR3 loop is CASSSGGVAGVGEQYF. The CDR3 nucleotides are TGTGCCAGCAGTTCGGGAGGGGTAGCGGGAGTGGGTGAGCAGTACTTC.

V and J are TRBV13 and TRBJ2-1, with 11 bases aligning to TRBD2. The CDR3 spans 16 residues. Germline V gene sequence: CDR1 PRHDT, CDR2 FYEKMQ (reference sequence). V was pared by 2 bases and J by 8 bases, with 8 bases of the junction left unmatched. The CDR3 protein is CASSLRSASGRYEQFF. The CDR3 DNA follows: TGTGCCAGCAGCTTACGGTCGGCTAGCGGGAGGTATGAGCAGTTCTTC.

This clonotype came up a few times. The V and J genes are TRBV12-3 or TRBV12-4 and TRBJ1-1, with D possibly TRBD1 on 5 matching bases. The V gene lost 3 bases and the J gene lost 3 bases, with 11 bases spanning the gap. This CDR3 comprises 14 residues. CDR3: CASSFGGGYTEAFF. The CDR3 nucleotides read TGTGCCAGCAGTTTCGGGGGAGGGTACACTGAAGCTTTCTTT.

The chain links TRBV7-8 to TRBJ2-5, with a tentative D call TRBD2 (7 bases). Germline V gene data show CDR1 as SGHVS and CDR2 as FQNEAQ. The CDR3 covers 15 residues. Trimming stripped 1 base from V and 4 bases from J, with 13 bases between. The CDR3, as DNA: TGTGCCAGCAGCTTAGAAGTGGGAGGGGGAGAGACCCAGTACTTC. Its protein is CASSLEVGGGETQYF.

The chain joins TRBV7-9 to TRBJ2-1; 9 nucleotides agree with TRBD1. Germline lookup yields CDR1 SEHNR and CDR2 FQNEAQ (reference sequence). V trimming: 5 bases; J trimming: 5 bases; junction bases outside the gene matches: 10. The CDR3 length is 16 residues. CDR3 residues: CASSPKTGGRHNEQFF. The CDR3 nucleotides are TGTGCCAGCAGCCCCAAGACAGGGGGACGGCACAATGAGCAGTTCTTC.

The chain links TRBV19 to TRBJ1-1, with D tentatively TRBD1 (5 bases). CDR3 length equals 14 residues. Between the trimmed V and J ends, which lost 9 bases and 5 bases, there was a span of 19 bases. Per the germline V gene, CDR1 is LNHDA and CDR2 is SQIVND (reference sequence). The DNA of the CDR3 is TGTGCCAGCGAGAAAGCAGGGACCGTGACTGAAGCTTTCTTT. It specifies CASEKAGTVTEAFF.

This clonotype was detected only a few times. This chain links TRBV6-5 with TRBJ2-1; 7 positions agree with TRBD2. This CDR3 has 16 residues. The V gene end was trimmed by 0 bases and the J gene end by 2 bases; junction bases not matched to a gene: 4. Germline V gene lookup returns CDR1 MNHEY and CDR2 SVGAGI. CDR3: CASSYSWLAAYNEQFF. CDR3 nucleotides: TGTGCCAGCAGTTACTCGTGGCTAGCGGCCTACAATGAGCAGTTCTTC.

The chain couples TRBV10-3 to TRBJ1-6; 7 nucleotides align to TRBD1. Losses at the gene ends were 6 bases for V and 2 bases for J; bases not matched to a gene: 4. Germline V gives CDR1 ENHRY, CDR2 SYGVKD. The CDR3 is made up of 15 amino acids. In DNA form, the CDR3 reads TGTGCCATCAGCAGGGGGTTAACCTATAATTCACCCCTCCACTTT. It specifies CAISRGLTYNSPLHF.

The table lists this clonotype with a few counts. This rearrangement joins TRBV20-1 to TRBJ1-2; 7 nucleotides line up with TRBD1. The trim removed 8 bases at V and 7 bases at J, leaving 13 bases unmatched. This CDR3 is built from 13 residues. Germline loops: CDR1 DFQATT, CDR2 SNEGSKA (reference sequence). The CDR3 loop reads CSTRQGVVTGYTF. The CDR3 coding sequence is TGCAGTACGAGACAGGGAGTCGTTACTGGCTACACCTTC.

This clonotype was observed a handful of times. V is TRBV12-3 or TRBV12-4 and J is TRBJ2-1; D not certain. V shed 5 bases and J shed 5 bases, with 22 bases lying between them. This CDR3 spans 17 amino acids. The chain's CDR3 is CASSQDVLLGLDNEQFF. CDR3 DNA: TGTGCCAGCAGTCAGGACGTTCTTCTAGGTTTGGACAATGAGCAGTTCTTC.

The chain combines TRBV7-2 with TRBJ2-5; TRBD1 aligns across 8 bases. The CDR3 runs to 13 residues. Germline loops: CDR1 SGHTA, CDR2 FQGNSA. CDR3 DNA: TGTGCTCTTGCCAGGGGGCAACTGGAGACCCAGTACTTC. Translation gives CALARGQLETQYF.

This clonotype was detected only a few times. The chain uses TRBV7-8 and TRBJ1-2; D gene uncertain. Deletions cut 1 base from V and 4 bases from J, with 13 bases between. In germline, CDR1 is SGHVS, CDR2 FQNEAQ. The CDR3 has 15 residues. The CDR3 is CASSLVVAGIYGYTF. As DNA, the CDR3 is TGTGCCAGCAGCTTAGTCGTGGCTGGAATCTATGGCTACACCTTC.

At least ten counts were recorded for this clonotype. The rearrangement joins TRBV5-1 to TRBJ2-7, with TRBD2 identical over 9 bases. Trimming removed 2 bases from V and 5 bases from J; junction bases left unmatched: 5. Germline CDR1 and CDR2: SGHRS and YFSETQ. The CDR3 is made up of 14 amino acids. The CDR3 DNA sequence: TGCGCCAGCAGCTTCGGAGTAGCGGGAGACGAGCAGTACTTC. It translates to CASSFGVAGDEQYF.

This clonotype was found a few times. The rearrangement uses TRBV4-2 and TRBJ2-2, with 13 bases that match TRBD2. Germline CDR1 LGHNA, CDR2 YNFKEQ. The CDR3 covers 18 residues. Germline trimming cut 0 bases from V and 8 bases from J; bases unmatched to any gene: 9. CDR3 DNA sequence: TGTGCCAGCAGCCAAGATCTCCAAACTAGCGGGAGGGTTGGGGAGCTGTTTTTT. Protein sequence: CASSQDLQTSGRVGELFF.

This clonotype was counted only a few times. The chain uses TRBV7-8 and TRBJ2-7; 11 bases map to TRBD2. The CDR3 sequence is 15 residues long. With V trimmed by 3 bases and J by 0 bases, 1 base remained unmatched. Germline loops: CDR1 SGHVS, CDR2 FQNEAQ. The CDR3, as DNA: TGTGCCAGCAGCTTTACTAGCGGGAGCTCCTACGAGCAGTACGTC. This gives the protein CASSFTSGSSYEQYV.

This clonotype has more than one count but fewer than ten. Written as DNA, the CDR3 is TGCGCCAGCAGCGCAGGACAGGGGCCCCCAGATACGCAGTATTTT. Protein product: CASSAGQGPPDTQYF. V gene TRBV5-1 combines with J gene TRBJ2-3; 9 bases align to TRBD1. Germline V gene data show CDR1 as SGHRS and CDR2 as YFSETQ. The CDR3 sequence is 15 residues long. The V and J ends lost 4 bases and 4 bases, in that order; junction bases with no gene match: 7.

This clonotype was seen a few times. The J gene is TRBJ2-1, the V gene TRBV14, with D tentatively TRBD2 (6 bases). The CDR3 is 14 residues long. The V end lost 4 bases, the J end lost 1 base, and 8 bases lay between the germline ends. Germline CDR1 is SGHDN and CDR2 is FVKESK. The CDR3 DNA follows: TGTGCCAGCAGCCGAGGGACTTCCTACAATGAGCAGTTCTTC. Protein product: CASSRGTSYNEQFF.

The chain is built from TRBV20-1 and TRBJ2-1; a possible D gene is TRBD1 (5 bases). Germline-derived CDR1 and CDR2 are DFQATT and SNEGSKA (reference sequence). Trimming left V 2 bases short and J 2 bases short, with 10 bases between. This CDR3 is 14 amino acids long. The CDR3 DNA sequence: TGCAGTGCTAGAAGGGGTAGGACCTACAATGAGCAGTTCTTC. It is translated as CSARRGRTYNEQFF.

The chain joins TRBV5-1 to TRBJ2-6, with 9 bases lining up with TRBD1. Germline trimming cut 0 bases from V and 0 bases from J; bases unmatched to any gene: 10. In germline, CDR1 is SGHRS, CDR2 YFSETQ. CDR3 size: 20 residues. In DNA, the CDR3 is TGCGCCAGCAGCTTGGTTCCAGGACAGGGGAGGATCTCTGGGGCCAACGTCCTGACTTTC. Its translation: CASSLVPGQGRISGANVLTF.

CDR3 residues: CSASRAGMNTEAFF. CDR3 bases: TGCAGCGCATCTCGGGCGGGAATGAACACTGAAGCTTTCTTT. V is TRBV29-1 and J is TRBJ1-1; D unclear. Germline V CDR1 and CDR2: SQVTM, ANQGSEA. The CDR3 extends over 14 amino acids. The V and J ends lost 7 bases and 0 bases respectively, with 15 bases between them.

This rearrangement joins TRBV29-1 to TRBJ1-1; D possibly corresponds to TRBD1 (5 bases). The CDR3 has 14 amino acids. The V gene's germline CDR1 is SQVTM and CDR2 ANQGSEA. V dropped 6 bases and J dropped 4 bases, with 18 bases sitting between them. In DNA, the CDR3 is TGCAGCGTCGGGAGGGGTGGGGAGGTCACTGAAGCTTTCTTT. Translating it yields CSVGRGGEVTEAFF.

The chain carries TRBV9 and TRBJ2-7; D may correspond to TRBD1 or TRBD2 (5 bases each). This CDR3 region has 14 residues. The germline V gene has CDR1 SGDLS and CDR2 YYNGEE. V was pared by 0 bases and J by 1 base, with 8 bases between. In DNA, the CDR3 is TGTGCCAGCAGCGTAGGGGGGAATTCCTACGAGCAGTACTTC. As protein: CASSVGGNSYEQYF.

J is TRBJ2-7 and V is TRBV3-1; D gene unclear. V was shortened by 0 bases and J by 0 bases, with 12 bases between the two germline ends. The CDR3 totals 16 residues. Germline V CDR1 and CDR2: LGHDT, YNNKEL (reference sequence). This CDR3 is CASSQDGWSSSYEQYF. As DNA, the CDR3 is TGTGCCAGCAGCCAAGATGGGTGGTCCAGCTCCTACGAGCAGTACTTC.

This sequence joins TRBV20-1 and TRBJ1-5; D is unresolved. The V gene's germline CDR1 is DFQATT and CDR2 SNEGSKA (reference sequence). The CDR3 loop spans 13 amino acids. V lost 6 bases and J 0 bases, leaving 9 bases between the germline ends. The CDR3 DNA reads TGCAGTGCCCAGCGCGATAGCAATCAGCCCCAGCATTTT. Its translation: CSAQRDSNQPQHF.